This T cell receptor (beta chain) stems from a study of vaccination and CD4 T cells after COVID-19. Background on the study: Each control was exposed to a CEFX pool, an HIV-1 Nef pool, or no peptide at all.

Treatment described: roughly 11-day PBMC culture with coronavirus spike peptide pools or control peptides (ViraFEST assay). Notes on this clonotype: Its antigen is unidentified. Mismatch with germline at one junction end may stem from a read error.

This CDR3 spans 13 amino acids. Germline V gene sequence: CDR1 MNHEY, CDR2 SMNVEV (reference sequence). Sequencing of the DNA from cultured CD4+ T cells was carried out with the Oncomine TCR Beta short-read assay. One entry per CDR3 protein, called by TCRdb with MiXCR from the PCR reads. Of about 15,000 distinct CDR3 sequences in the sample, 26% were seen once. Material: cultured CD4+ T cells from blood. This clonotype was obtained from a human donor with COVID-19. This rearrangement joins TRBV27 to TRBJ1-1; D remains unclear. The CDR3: CASQSVENIEAFF. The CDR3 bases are TGTGCCAGCCAATCGGTGGAGAACATTGAAGCTTTCTTT.